Sequencing of this TCR beta chain was carried out in a study of identical twins. Regarding the study as a whole: Sharing of beta out-of-frame sequences by twins showed a weaker excess. In cord blood, abundant beta clonotypes had fewer insertions; memory showed no trend.

This clonotype has more than one count but fewer than ten. The antigen is not known. Trimming removed 3 bases from V and 0 bases from J, with 12 bases in between. Germline CDR1 KGHSH, CDR2 LQKENI. The CDR3 spans 16 residues. TCRdb used MiXCR to reprocess the 5' RACE reads, holding one entry per CDR3 protein. Here the sample spans 210,000 or so distinct CDR3 sequences, under 10% being singletons. These data are also associated with another study on yellow fever vaccine responses in identical twins. In that study: It has been reported that, in twins, the vaccine T cell response seemed partly convergent and partly personalized.

The gene calls are TRBV18 and TRBJ2-1; the D gene is possibly TRBD2 (6 bases). The specimen was memory (CD45RO+) T cells sorted from blood. This TCR was sampled from a woman between 18 and 29 years old in good health. For the CDR3, the DNA is TGTGCCAGCTCACCTGCCGACGGGAGCTCCTACAATGAGCAGTTCTTC. Translated: CASSPADGSSYNEQFF.